The clone carrying this T cell receptor beta chain turned up a few times. The antigen is unknown. The data were obtained in a study of T cells in Graves' hyperthyroidism and ophthalmopathy. Diagnoses were established using clinical symptoms, serum thyroxine and TRAb, thyroid ultrasound and orbital computed tomography. Germline loops: CDR1 LGHDT, CDR2 YNNKEL (reference sequence). V lost 3 bases, J lost 1 base, and 15 bases lay in between. CDR3 length: 17 amino acids. Study-wide results and limits: The majority of expanded thyroid clonotypes above 0.001 also appeared in blood.

RNA transcripts yielded amplified TCR beta CDR3 regions. The HTBI primer set served for first-round RT-PCR of the TCR CDR3. TCRdb fed the multiplex PCR reads into MiXCR, producing one record per CDR3 protein. The data show about 640,000 distinct CDR3 sequences, 20% seen once. Sample: blood. This clonotype originated in a man aged 25 to 40 with Graves' ophthalmopathy. The chain is built from TRBV3-1 and TRBJ1-4, with no clear D. Written as DNA, the CDR3 is TGTGCCAGCAGCCAGAGCAGTAGTAGGGTAACTAATGAAAAACTGTTTTTT. This sequence encodes CASSQSSSRVTNEKLFF.